This TCR beta chain was recorded in a study of T cell repertoires in cytomegalovirus infection. Study background: Public TCR beta signatures indicated both CMV infection and matching HLA type. Regarding the study as a whole: Ex vivo responses were dominated by HLA-C-restricted CMV-specific TCR beta clonotypes. Public TCR beta family frequency separated CMV-and-HLA carriers, including in an independent cohort.

TCRdb reprocessed the reads with MiXCR, giving one entry per CDR3 protein. The sample carries 200,000 to 250,000 distinct CDR3 sequences, 30% to 45% recorded once. Note on this clonotype: Its antigen is as yet unknown.

The CDR3 spans 13 residues. Trimming pared 10 bases from V and 3 bases from J, leaving 15 bases between. Germline-derived CDR1 and CDR2 are MDHEN and SYDVKM. The rearrangement links TRBV28 to TRBJ2-5; TRBD1 is a possible D gene (6 bases). The sequence came from a human donor in good health (CMV status not recorded). Some clones in this sample may be carry-over from other donors' samples. This specimen consisted of CD8+ T cells from cultured PBMCs, obtained from culture after CMV antigen stimulation. CDR3 protein: CATPRGRKETQYF. In DNA, the CDR3 is TGTGCCACTCCGAGGGGGAGAAAAGAGACCCAGTACTTC. The complete variable domain, with remaining parts taken from reference TRBV28 and TRBJ2-5, reads DVKVTQSSRYLVKRTGEKVFLECVQDMDHENMFWYRQDPGLGLRLIYFSYDVKMKEKGDIPEGYSVSREKKERFSLILESASTNQTSMYLCATPRGRKETQYFGPGTRLLVL.